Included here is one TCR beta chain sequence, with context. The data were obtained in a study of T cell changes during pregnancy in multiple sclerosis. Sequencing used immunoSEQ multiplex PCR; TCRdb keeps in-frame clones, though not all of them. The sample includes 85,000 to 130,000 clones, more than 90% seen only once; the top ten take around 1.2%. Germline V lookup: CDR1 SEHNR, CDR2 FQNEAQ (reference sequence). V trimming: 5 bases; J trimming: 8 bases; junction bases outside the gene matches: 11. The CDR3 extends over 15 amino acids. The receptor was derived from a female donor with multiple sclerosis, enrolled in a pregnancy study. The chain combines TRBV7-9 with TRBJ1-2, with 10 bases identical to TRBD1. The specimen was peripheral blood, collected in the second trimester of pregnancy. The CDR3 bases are TGTGCCAGCAGCCCCTCCGACAGGGGGCAGGGGGGCTACACCTTC. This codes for CASSPSDRGQGGYTF.